Below, 12 T cell receptor beta chains from the same sample are listed, as sequenced in a study of T cells in localized non-small cell lung cancer. Profiling relied on immunoSEQ multiplex PCR, and the TCRdb table lists in-frame clones only, not all of them. The data hold about 61,000 clones, with approximately 90% observed a single time. This specimen consisted of peripheral blood, obtained before any cancer treatment. The receptors derive from a man aged 40-75 years with stage I squamous cell lung carcinoma.

V and J are TRBV19 and TRBJ1-4; a weak D match, TRBD1 (6 bases). Germline V gene lookup returns CDR1 LNHDA and CDR2 SQIVND (reference sequence). The CDR3 contains 15 residues. The germline V and J ends were trimmed by 7 bases and 3 bases, with 15 bases remaining between them. CDR3 DNA: TGTGCCAGTAACCCCCAGGGGCCATCTAATGAAAAACTGTTTTTT. As protein: CASNPQGPSNEKLFF. The variable domain in full, completed from reference TRBV19 and TRBJ1-4, reads DGGITQSPKYLFRKEGQNVTLSCEQNLNHDAMYWYRQDPGQGLRLIYYSQIVNDFQKGDIAEGYSVSREKKESFPLTVTSAQKNPTAFYLCASNPQGPSNEKLFFGSGTQLSVL.

The chain recombines TRBV28 with TRBJ2-7, with D possibly TRBD1 on 6 matching bases. V was trimmed by 8 bases and J by 4 bases, leaving 15 bases between them. Germline V gene data show CDR1 as MDHEN and CDR2 as SYDVKM. This CDR3 has 13 residues. CDR3 loop: CASSRGGTYEQYF. CDR3 in DNA: TGTGCCAGCTCCAGAGGGGGAACATACGAGCAGTACTTC.

This sequence joins TRBV6-5 and TRBJ1-2; TRBD1 might be the D (5 bases). V lost 5 bases and J 9 bases, leaving 10 bases between the germline ends. This CDR3 is 11 amino acids long. The V gene's germline CDR1 is MNHEY and CDR2 SVGAGI. The CDR3 DNA follows: TGTGCCAGCAGTGAGTGGGGGAGCTACACCTTC. Its translation: CASSEWGSYTF.

This clone turned up a few times. This chain links TRBV2 with TRBJ1-4; 7 nucleotides agree with TRBD1. Per the germline V gene, CDR1 is SNHLY and CDR2 is FYNNEI. With 5 bases clipped from V and 7 bases from J, the junction kept 4 bases outside the gene matches. There are 13 residues in the CDR3. In DNA form, the CDR3 reads TGTGCCAGCAGTCTTGGGACAGCTGAAAAACTGTTTTTT. This gives the protein CASSLGTAEKLFF.

The chain uses TRBV5-1 and TRBJ2-7; 7 bases line up with TRBD2. J gave up 2 bases and V 2 bases, and 4 bases lay outside the gene matches. The CDR3 sequence is 14 residues long. Germline CDR1 reads SGHRS; CDR2 reads YFSETQ. The CDR3 is CASSFLGGTYEQYF. The CDR3 bases are TGCGCCAGCAGCTTCCTCGGGGGGACCTACGAGCAGTACTTC.

The rearrangement joins TRBV19 to TRBJ1-1; D is unresolved. The CDR3 is made up of 15 amino acids. The germline gives CDR1 LNHDA, CDR2 SQIVND (reference sequence). The ends were cut back, 7 bases at V and 4 bases at J, with 19 bases in the middle. The CDR3 protein is CASIAGPHGGTEAFF. Here the CDR3 DNA reads TGTGCCAGTATTGCCGGGCCCCACGGCGGCACTGAAGCTTTCTTT.

The J gene is TRBJ2-3, the V gene TRBV6-5, with D possibly matching TRBD2 (6 bases). This CDR3 is built from 15 residues. Per germline, CDR1 MNHEY and CDR2 SVGAGI. Trimming removed 4 bases from V and 6 bases from J, with 17 bases in between. CDR3 sequence (DNA): TGTGCCAGCAGTTTCTCCGGGACTGTAGGGGATACGCAGTATTTT. Translation: CASSFSGTVGDTQYF.

CDR3: CASSKQPQETQYF. CDR3 DNA: TGTGCCAGTAGTAAACAACCACAAGAGACCCAGTACTTC. The chain recombines TRBV19 with TRBJ2-5; D not certain. The germline V and J ends were trimmed by 4 bases and 2 bases, with 8 bases remaining between them. CDR3 size: 13 residues. Germline V gene lookup returns CDR1 LNHDA and CDR2 SQIVND (reference sequence).

V is TRBV27 and J is TRBJ1-1; TRBD1 agrees at 7 bases. The CDR3 extends over 14 amino acids. J was trimmed by 3 bases and V by 3 bases; bases with no gene match: 4. In germline, CDR1 is MNHEY, CDR2 SMNVEV (reference sequence). The CDR3 DNA sequence: TGTGCCAGCAGTTTCGGTGACAGGGACACTGAAGCTTTCTTT. Encoded protein: CASSFGDRDTEAFF.

With regard to this clone: Other DNA sequences in the same sample also yield this CDR3. CDR3 nucleotides: TGCAGCGTGGGACTAGCGGGTGGGCTCTACAATGAGCAGTTCTTC. Translating it yields CSVGLAGGLYNEQFF. The genes are TRBV29-1 and TRBJ2-1; 12 bases align to TRBD2. The CDR3 loop spans 15 amino acids. With 6 bases clipped from V and 3 bases from J, the junction kept 6 bases outside the gene matches. Germline V lookup: CDR1 SQVTM, CDR2 ANQGSEA.

The CDR3 sequence is CATSRTRDSNYGYTF. The CDR3 nucleotides are TGTGCCACCAGCAGAACTCGGGACAGTAACTATGGCTACACCTTC. This rearrangement joins TRBV15 to TRBJ1-2, with TRBD1 matching over 7 bases. The V gene end was trimmed by 2 bases and the J gene end by 1 base; junction bases not matched to a gene: 4. The CDR3 has 15 amino acids. Germline V gene lookup returns CDR1 LNHNV and CDR2 YYDKDF (reference sequence).

V gene TRBV10-1 combines with J gene TRBJ2-1; TRBD2 agrees at 10 bases. Germline trimming cut 10 bases from V and 8 bases from J; bases unmatched to any gene: 14. CDR3 length: 15 residues. Germline V gene sequence: CDR1 WNHNN, CDR2 SYGVQD (reference sequence). The CDR3 here is CATRPLAGDGDEQFF. The CDR3 coding sequence is TGCGCCACTCGCCCCCTAGCGGGAGACGGCGATGAGCAGTTCTTC.